This TCR beta chain comes out of a study of blood T cell repertoires in COVID-19. Overall study: From the United States, Italy and Spain came samples of acute and convalescent COVID-19. The cDNA or gDNA used as material had been derived from T cells, B-cell-depleted T cells, or PBMCs.

Original analysis: Estimated nucleated cell counts came from reference gene primer amplification. The data were produced by immunoSEQ multiplex PCR, yet TCRdb's version contains in-frame clones alone and is incomplete. That table supplies the V and J calls and clone size; D and trimming were determined from the DNA. The sample yields fewer than 300,000 clones, 70% to 90% seen once. This CDR3 is 15 amino acids long. Trimming cost V 3 bases and J 2 bases; bases outside gene matches: 5. Germline CDR1 and CDR2: SGHTA and FQGNSA. The sample consisted of peripheral blood. The rearrangement joins TRBV7-2 to TRBJ2-3, with TRBD2 identical over 7 bases. The TCR comes from a woman in her thirties with acute or convalescent COVID-19. The CDR3 coding sequence is TGTGCCAGCAGCTTGGGGGGAGGGCTCACAGATACGCAGTATTTT. The encoded protein is CASSLGGGLTDTQYF. The variable domain in full, completed from reference TRBV7-2 and TRBJ2-3, reads GAGVSQSPSNKVTEKGKDVELRCDPISGHTALYWYRQSLGQGLEFLIYFQGNSAPDKSGLPSDRFSAERTGGSVSTLTIQRTQQEDSAVYLCASSLGGGLTDTQYFGPGTRLTVL.